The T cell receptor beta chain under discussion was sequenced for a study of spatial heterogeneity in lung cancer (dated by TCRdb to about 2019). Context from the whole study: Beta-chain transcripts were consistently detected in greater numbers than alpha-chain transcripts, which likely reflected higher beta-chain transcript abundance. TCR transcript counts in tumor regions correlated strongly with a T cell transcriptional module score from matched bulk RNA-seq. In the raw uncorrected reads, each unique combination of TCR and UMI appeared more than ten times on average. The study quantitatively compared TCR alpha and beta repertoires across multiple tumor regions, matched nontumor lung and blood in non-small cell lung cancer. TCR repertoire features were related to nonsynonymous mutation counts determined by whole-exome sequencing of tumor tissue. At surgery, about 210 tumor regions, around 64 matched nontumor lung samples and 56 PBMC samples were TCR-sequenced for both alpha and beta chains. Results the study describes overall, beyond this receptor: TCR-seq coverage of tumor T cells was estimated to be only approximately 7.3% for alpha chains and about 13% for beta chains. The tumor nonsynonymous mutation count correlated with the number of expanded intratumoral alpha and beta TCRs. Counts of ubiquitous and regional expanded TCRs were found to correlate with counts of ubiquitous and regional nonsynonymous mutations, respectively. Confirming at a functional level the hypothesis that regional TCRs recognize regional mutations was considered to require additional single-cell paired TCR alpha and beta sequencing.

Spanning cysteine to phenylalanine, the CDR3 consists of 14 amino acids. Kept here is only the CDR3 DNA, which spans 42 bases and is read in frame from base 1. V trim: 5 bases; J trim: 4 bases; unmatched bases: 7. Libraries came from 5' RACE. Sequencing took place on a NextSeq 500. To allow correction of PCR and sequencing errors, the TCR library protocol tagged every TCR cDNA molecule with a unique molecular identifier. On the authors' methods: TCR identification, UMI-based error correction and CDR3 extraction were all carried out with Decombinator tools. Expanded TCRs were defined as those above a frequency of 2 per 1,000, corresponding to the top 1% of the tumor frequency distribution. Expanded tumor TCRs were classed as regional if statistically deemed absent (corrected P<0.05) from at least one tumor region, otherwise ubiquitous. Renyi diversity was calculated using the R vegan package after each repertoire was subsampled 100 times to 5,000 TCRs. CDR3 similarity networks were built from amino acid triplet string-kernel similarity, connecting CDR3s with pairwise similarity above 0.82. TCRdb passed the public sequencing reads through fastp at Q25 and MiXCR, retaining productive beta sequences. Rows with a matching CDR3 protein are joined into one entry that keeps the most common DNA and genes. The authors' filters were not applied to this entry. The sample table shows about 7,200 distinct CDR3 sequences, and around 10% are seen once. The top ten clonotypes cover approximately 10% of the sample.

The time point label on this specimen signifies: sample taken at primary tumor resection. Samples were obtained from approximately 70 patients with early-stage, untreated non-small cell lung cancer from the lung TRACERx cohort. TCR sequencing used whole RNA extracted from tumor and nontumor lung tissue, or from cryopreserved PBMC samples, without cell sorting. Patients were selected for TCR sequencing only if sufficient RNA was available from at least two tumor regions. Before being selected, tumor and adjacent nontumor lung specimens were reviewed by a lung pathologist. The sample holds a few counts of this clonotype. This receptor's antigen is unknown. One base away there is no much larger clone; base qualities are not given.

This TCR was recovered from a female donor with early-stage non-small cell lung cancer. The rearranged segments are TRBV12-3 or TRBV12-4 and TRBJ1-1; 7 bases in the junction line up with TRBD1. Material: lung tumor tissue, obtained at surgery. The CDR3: CASSGQAGRTEAFF. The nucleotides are TGTGCCAGCAGTGGACAGGCGGGCCGCACTGAAGCTTTCTTT.